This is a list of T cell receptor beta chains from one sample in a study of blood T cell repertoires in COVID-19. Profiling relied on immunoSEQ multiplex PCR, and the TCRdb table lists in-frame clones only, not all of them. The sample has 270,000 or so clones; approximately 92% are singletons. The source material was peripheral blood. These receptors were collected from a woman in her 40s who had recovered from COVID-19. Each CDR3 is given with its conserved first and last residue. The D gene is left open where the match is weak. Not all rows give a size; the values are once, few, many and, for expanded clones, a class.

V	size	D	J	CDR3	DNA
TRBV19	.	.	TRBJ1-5	CASKFGQQGLSNQPQHF	TGTGCCAGTAAATTCGGACAACAGGGATTGAGCAATCAGCCCCAGCATTTT
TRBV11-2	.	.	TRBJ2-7	CASSRSGSYEQYF	TGTGCCAGCAGCCGTAGCGGTTCCTACGAGCAGTACTTC
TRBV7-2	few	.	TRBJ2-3	CASSELPTSGDTQYF	TGTGCCAGCAGCGAACTTCCCACATCGGGGGATACGCAGTATTTT
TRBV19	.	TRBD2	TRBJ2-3	CASTASGTVDTQYF	TGTGCCAGTACCGCTAGCGGGACTGTAGATACGCAGTATTTT
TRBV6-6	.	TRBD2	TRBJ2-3	CATLGSGGTDTQYF	TGTGCCACGCTGGGAAGCGGGGGGACAGATACGCAGTATTTT
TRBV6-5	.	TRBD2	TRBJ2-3	CASSYLADTDTQYF	TGTGCCAGCAGTTACCTAGCGGACACAGATACGCAGTATTTT
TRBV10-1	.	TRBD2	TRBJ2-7	CASSEYLGLAHEQYF	TGCGCCAGCAGTGAGTACTTGGGACTAGCCCACGAGCAGTACTTC
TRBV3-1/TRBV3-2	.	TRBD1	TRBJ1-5	CASSFGIVGQGSNQPQHF	TGTGCCAGCAGCTTTGGGATTGTCGGACAGGGGAGCAATCAGCCCCAGCATTTT
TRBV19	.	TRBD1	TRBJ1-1	CASSRDRAVAEAFF	TGTGCCAGTAGTAGGGACAGGGCTGTGGCTGAAGCTTTCTTT
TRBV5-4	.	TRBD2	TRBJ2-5	CASSQAGLAFAQETQYF	TGTGCCAGCAGCCAGGCGGGACTAGCGTTTGCCCAAGAGACCCAGTACTTC
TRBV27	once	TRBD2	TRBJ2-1	CASSPLAGGSGNEQFF	TGTGCCAGCAGTCCACTAGCGGGTGGGTCCGGGAATGAGCAGTTCTTC
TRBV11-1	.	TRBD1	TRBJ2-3	CASSLGQGETDTQYF	TGTGCCAGCAGCTTAGGGCAGGGGGAAACAGATACGCAGTATTTT
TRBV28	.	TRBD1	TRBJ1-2	CASSLLDRGRGGYTF	TGTGCCAGCAGCCTGCTGGACAGGGGGCGCGGTGGCTACACCTTC
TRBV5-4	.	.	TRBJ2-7	CASSIQAGSSEQYF	TGTGCCAGCAGCATTCAAGCCGGGTCGTCCGAGCAGTACTTC
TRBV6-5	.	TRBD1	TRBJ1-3	CASSSDRSSGNTIYF	TGTGCCAGCAGTTCGGACAGGAGCTCTGGAAACACCATATATTTT
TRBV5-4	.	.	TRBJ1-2	CASSLRGLSYGYTF	TGTGCCAGCAGCTTGCGCGGACTGAGCTATGGCTACACCTTC
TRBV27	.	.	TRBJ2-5	CASSHLRQETQYF	TGTGCCAGCAGTCACCTGAGACAAGAGACCCAGTACTTC
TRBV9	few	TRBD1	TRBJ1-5	CASSLPGQRLHQPQHF	TGTGCCAGCAGCCTCCCGGGACAGCGGCTCCATCAGCCCCAGCATTTT
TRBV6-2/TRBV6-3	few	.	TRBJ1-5	CASSYSLRDQPQHF	TGTGCCAGCAGTTACTCCCTCCGGGATCAGCCCCAGCATTTT
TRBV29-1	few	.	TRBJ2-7	CSVAGSYEQYF	TGCAGCGTTGCGGGGTCCTACGAGCAGTACTTC
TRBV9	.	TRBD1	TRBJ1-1	CASSANAGGYTEAFF	TGTGCCAGCAGCGCAAACGCAGGGGGCTACACTGAAGCTTTCTTT
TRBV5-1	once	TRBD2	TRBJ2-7	CASSFSGGPYEQYF	TGCGCCAGCAGCTTTAGCGGGGGGCCCTACGAGCAGTACTTC
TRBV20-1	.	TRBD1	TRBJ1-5	CSASPGQLNQPQHF	TGCAGTGCTAGTCCGGGACAGTTGAATCAGCCCCAGCATTTT
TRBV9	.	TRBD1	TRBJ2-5	CASSVAGQGRETQYF	TGTGCCAGCAGCGTAGCGGGACAGGGGAGAGAGACCCAGTACTTC
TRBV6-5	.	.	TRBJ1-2	CASRTSQGGYGYTF	TGTGCCAGCAGGACCTCACAGGGAGGGTATGGCTACACCTTC
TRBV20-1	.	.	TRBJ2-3	CSAPFSDTQYF	TGCAGTGCTCCGTTCTCAGATACGCAGTATTTT
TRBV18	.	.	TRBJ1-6	CASSPQGVHNSPLHF	TGTGCCAGCTCACCACAGGGGGTCCATAATTCACCCCTCCACTTT
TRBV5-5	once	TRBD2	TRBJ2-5	CASSSSGLWQETQYF	TGTGCCAGCAGCTCCTCGGGACTATGGCAAGAGACCCAGTACTTC
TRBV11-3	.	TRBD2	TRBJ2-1	CASNTLAGGFLDEQFF	TGTGCCAGCAACACCCTAGCGGGAGGCTTTCTTGATGAGCAGTTCTTC
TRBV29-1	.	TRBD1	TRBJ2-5	CSVGQGVQETQYF	TGCAGCGTTGGACAGGGCGTTCAAGAGACCCAGTACTTC
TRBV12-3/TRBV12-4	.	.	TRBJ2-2	CASSFVPRGELFF	TGTGCCAGCAGTTTCGTACCGCGCGGGGAGCTGTTTTTT
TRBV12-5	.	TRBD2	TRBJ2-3	CASGPGLAGDTQYF	TGTGCTAGTGGCCCAGGACTAGCGGGAGATACGCAGTATTTT
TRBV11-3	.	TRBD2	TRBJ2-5	CASSPGLAGETQYF	TGTGCCAGCAGCCCCGGACTAGCCGGGGAGACCCAGTACTTC
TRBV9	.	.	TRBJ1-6	CASSVSAGNHSPLHF	TGTGCCAGCAGCGTTTCTGCAGGGAACCATTCACCCCTCCACTTT
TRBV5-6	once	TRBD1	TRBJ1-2	CASSLEEGQIASYTF	TGTGCCAGCAGCTTGGAAGAGGGACAGATCGCAAGCTACACCTTC
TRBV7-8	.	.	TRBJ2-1	CASSLANPGDEQFF	TGTGCCAGCAGCTTAGCAAACCCAGGCGATGAGCAGTTCTTC
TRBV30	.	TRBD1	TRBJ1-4	CAWSVLGTGDEKLFF	TGTGCCTGGAGTGTTCTTGGGACAGGGGATGAAAAACTGTTTTTT
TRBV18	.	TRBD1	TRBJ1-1	CASSPETGGAVNTEAFF	TGTGCCAGCTCACCTGAAACAGGGGGCGCGGTGAACACTGAAGCTTTCTTT
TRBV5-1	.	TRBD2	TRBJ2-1	CASSPRFGLATNNEQFF	TGCGCCAGCAGCCCCCGGTTCGGACTAGCTACGAACAATGAGCAGTTCTTC
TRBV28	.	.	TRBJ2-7	CASSLGDPYEQYF	TGTGCCAGCAGTTTGGGCGATCCCTACGAGCAGTACTTC
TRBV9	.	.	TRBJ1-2	CASSASGGGYTF	TGTGCCAGCAGCGCCTCGGGAGGTGGCTACACCTTC
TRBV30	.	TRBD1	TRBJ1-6	CAWGDRAASPLHF	TGTGCCTGGGGGGACAGGGCGGCGTCACCCCTCCACTTT
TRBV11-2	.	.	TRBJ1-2	CASSLVEGSYGYTF	TGTGCCAGCAGCTTAGTGGAGGGGAGCTATGGCTACACCTTC